The 15 T cell receptor beta chains listed next were all sequenced from one sample in a study of blood T cells in healthy people across ages. Alongside a J-beta primer mix, a sample-barcoded 5' primer served in a second PCR lasting roughly 7 to 12 cycles. A single record per CDR3 protein comes from TCRdb applying MiXCR to the 5' RACE reads. The table records about 1.4 million distinct CDR3 sequences, approximately 63% of them present only once. The sample was blood. These receptors were collected from a man aged 18 to 29 in good health.

V usage is TRBV11-1 and J usage is TRBJ2-7; D gene ambiguous. The V end lost 5 bases, the J end lost 0 bases, and 17 bases lay between the germline ends. The CDR3 has 16 amino acids. Germline assignment: CDR1 SGHAT and CDR2 FQDESV (reference sequence). Here the CDR3 reads CASSLSMDDPSYEQYF. CDR3 nucleotides: TGTGCCAGCAGCCTAAGTATGGACGACCCCTCCTACGAGCAGTACTTC.

The gene calls are TRBV10-3 and TRBJ2-3, with 9 bases identical to TRBD1. V lost 10 bases and J lost 3; bases outside the gene matches: 8. The CDR3 totals 14 residues. Germline CDR1 ENHRY, CDR2 SYGVKD. CDR3 sequence (DNA): TGTGCCACCGCCTCGGGACAGGGAACAGATACGCAGTATTTT. This encodes CATASGQGTDTQYF.

This clonotype occurred a few times. CDR3 loop: CASSPFGPITSWGNNEQFF. The CDR3 region has the DNA TGTGCCAGCAGCCCGTTCGGACCTATTACTAGCTGGGGTAACAATGAGCAGTTCTTC. The chain recombines TRBV3-1 with TRBJ2-1; tentatively, D is TRBD2 (6 bases). CDR3 length: 19 residues. Germline V lookup: CDR1 LGHDT, CDR2 YNNKEL (reference sequence). V was trimmed by 4 bases and J by 5 bases, leaving 27 bases between them.

The chain carries TRBV5-1 and TRBJ2-3, with D uncertain. Trimming pared 4 bases from V and 2 bases from J, leaving 14 bases between. Germline V lookup: CDR1 SGHRS, CDR2 YFSETQ. The CDR3 loop spans 15 amino acids. Here the CDR3 reads CASSPPLGDTDTQYF. Here the CDR3 DNA reads TGCGCCAGCAGCCCCCCCTTAGGAGACACAGATACGCAGTATTTT.

V is TRBV27 and J is TRBJ2-3; 8 bases fit TRBD2. The germline gives CDR1 MNHEY, CDR2 SMNVEV (reference sequence). With V trimmed by 5 bases and J by 5 bases, 3 bases remained unmatched. This CDR3 spans 13 amino acids. CDR3 DNA: TGTGCCAGCAGTCCAGCGGGAGTAGATACGCAGTATTTT. It translates to CASSPAGVDTQYF.

This clonotype was detected only a few times. The gene calls are TRBV6-1 and TRBJ2-1, with D possibly TRBD2 on 5 matching bases. The CDR3 runs 14 residues. V was shortened by 5 bases and J by 8 bases, with 16 bases between the two germline ends. CDR1 and CDR2 from the germline V gene are MNHNS and SASEGT. In nucleotides, the CDR3 is TGTGCCAGCAGTTGGCAGGAGGCCGGCGATGAGCAGTTCTTC. As protein: CASSWQEAGDEQFF.

The V gene is TRBV20-1, the J gene TRBJ1-2; TRBD1 agrees at 7 bases. From germline, CDR1 is DFQATT and CDR2 SNEGSKA (reference sequence). The CDR3 runs to 16 residues. Trimming at V came to 4 bases and at J to 0 bases, leaving 11 bases not matched to a gene. The CDR3 DNA reads TGCAGTGCTACCGCTCAGGGGGTCTCCCCTAACTATGGCTACACCTTC. This sequence encodes CSATAQGVSPNYGYTF.

The chain is built from TRBV4-1 and TRBJ2-2; no firm D call. V dropped 1 base and J dropped 6 bases, with 18 bases sitting between them. The germline CDR1 and CDR2 sequences are MGHRA and YSYEKL. The CDR3 has 17 amino acids. CDR3 in DNA: TGCGCCAGCAGCCAAGTTATCAGTCCTAGTGGTCCCGGGGAGCTGTTTTTT. It yields the protein CASSQVISPSGPGELFF.

The chain joins TRBV10-1 to TRBJ2-5; TRBD1 aligns across 9 bases. Judging by the DNA end, TRBJ2-7 fits better; the J call may be wrong. Germline CDR1 is WNHNN and CDR2 is SYGVQD (reference sequence). The CDR3 is made up of 19 amino acids. CDR3 in amino acids: CASSSGTGPERRGLHEQYF. CDR3 DNA sequence: TGCGCCAGCAGTAGCGGGACAGGGCCCGAGAGACGAGGTCTCCACGAGCAGTACTTC.

The rearrangement links TRBV27 to TRBJ2-4; the D gene is possibly TRBD1 (7 bases). The J call may be wrong; the DNA end is better matched by TRBJ2-7. CDR3 length: 18 residues. The germline gives CDR1 MNHEY, CDR2 SMNVEV (reference sequence). The CDR3 is CASSYGVVGQGGTYEQYF. The CDR3 nucleotides read TGTGCCAGCAGTTATGGCGTTGTAGGGCAGGGGGGAACCTACGAGCAGTACTTC.

This sequence joins TRBV6-1 and TRBJ2-3; tentatively, D is TRBD1 (6 bases). V was pared by 4 bases and J by 1 base, with 15 bases between. Germline V CDR1 and CDR2: MNHNS, SASEGT. The length of the CDR3 is 16 residues. CDR3 sequence reads: CASSGVSGVGTDTQYF. The CDR3 nucleotides read TGTGCCAGCAGTGGCGTTTCAGGGGTCGGCACAGATACGCAGTATTTT.

The chain links TRBV4-2 to TRBJ2-7, with D perhaps TRBD2 (5 bases). CDR1 is LGHNA, CDR2 YNFKEQ, per germline. Trimming took 2 bases from V and 6 from J, leaving 11 bases between them. The CDR3 is 13 residues long. CDR3 amino acids: CASSQTVAGEQYF. The CDR3 region has the DNA TGTGCCAGCAGCCAAACTGTGGCGGGCGAGCAGTACTTC.

In this sample, this clonotype turned up a few times. This chain joins TRBV7-2 and TRBJ2-5; TRBD1 aligns across 9 bases. The CDR3 spans 15 residues. CDR1 and CDR2 from the germline V gene are SGHTA and FQGNSA. V shed 2 bases and J 4 bases; nucleotides not matched to a gene: 5. The CDR3 DNA reads TGTGCCAGCAGCTTACAGGGACAGGGAACAGAGACCCAGTACTTC. Amino acid sequence: CASSLQGQGTETQYF.

This chain connects TRBV29-1 to TRBJ2-2; 13 nucleotides agree with TRBD2. Per germline, CDR1 SQVTM and CDR2 ANQGSEA. Trimming at V came to 5 bases and at J to 6 bases, leaving 3 bases not matched to a gene. This CDR3 spans 14 amino acids. Here the CDR3 reads CSVILAGGAGELFF. In nucleotides, the CDR3 is TGCAGCGTTATACTAGCGGGAGGGGCCGGGGAGCTGTTTTTT.

This clonotype was observed a few times. The V call is TRBV7-2, the J call TRBJ1-2; no firm D call. Trimming pared 5 bases from V and 6 bases from J, leaving 13 bases between. Germline CDR1 is SGHTA and CDR2 is FQGNSA. CDR3 size: 13 residues. CDR3 DNA: TGTGCCAGCAGCCGACCATCTAGGGATGGCTACACCTTC. It yields the protein CASSRPSRDGYTF.